Sequencing of this T cell receptor (beta chain) was carried out in a study of shared clonotypes between healthy human individuals. Study observations and caveats: Naive subsets generally exceeded memory subsets in estimated richness.

Sequenced by immunoSEQ multiplex PCR; TCRdb stores in-frame clones only, minus some. The repertoire consists of some 2.1 million clones, with 85% to 95% occurring once and the leading ten covering 0.13%. Germline lookup yields CDR1 DFQATT and CDR2 SNEGSKA (reference sequence). The CDR3 contains 11 residues. The V and J ends lost 6 bases and 7 bases respectively, with 13 bases between them. In the case of this clone: Its cognate antigen is unknown.

This receptor was taken from a young man in good health. Sequencing used naive CD4+ T cells sorted from blood. Subset: CD45RA+ positively selected. This chain links TRBV20-1 with TRBJ2-7, with D perhaps matching TRBD2 (6 bases). The CDR3 DNA is TGCAGTGCGGGGGAGGCAGGGGAGCAGTACTTC. Amino acids: CSAGEAGEQYF.